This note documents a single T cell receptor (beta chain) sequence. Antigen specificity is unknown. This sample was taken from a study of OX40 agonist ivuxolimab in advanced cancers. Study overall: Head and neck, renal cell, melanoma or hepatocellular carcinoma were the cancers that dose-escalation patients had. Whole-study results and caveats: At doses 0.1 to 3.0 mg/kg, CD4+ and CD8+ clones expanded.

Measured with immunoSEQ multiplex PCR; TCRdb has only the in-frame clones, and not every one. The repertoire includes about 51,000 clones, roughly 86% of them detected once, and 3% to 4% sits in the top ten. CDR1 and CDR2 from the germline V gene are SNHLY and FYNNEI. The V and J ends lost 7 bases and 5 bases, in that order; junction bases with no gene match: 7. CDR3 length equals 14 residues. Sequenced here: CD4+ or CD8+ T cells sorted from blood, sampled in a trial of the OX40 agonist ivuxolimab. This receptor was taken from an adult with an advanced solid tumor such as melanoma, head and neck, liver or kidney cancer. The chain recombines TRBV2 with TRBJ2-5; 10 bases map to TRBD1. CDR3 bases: TGTGCCAGCATCACCGGGACAGGGGCCGAGACCCAGTACTTC. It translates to CASITGTGAETQYF.